A selection of T cell receptor beta chains follows, all from one sample in a study of cytomegalovirus exposure and HLA in healthy donors. Assay: immunoSEQ multiplex PCR; the TCRdb copy retains only in-frame clones and omits some. Seen here are roughly 190,000 clones, around 79% observed once, and the top ten hold 1.6%. The material sequenced was PBMCs. These receptors were taken from a woman between 45 and 65 years old in good health and CMV-seronegative. CDR3s include the opening cysteine and the closing phenylalanine or tryptophan. D genes are given only for firm matches. Some rows have no size entry. The others give once, few or many, or a class for an expanded clone.

V gene	clone size	J gene	D gene	CDR3 protein	CDR3 DNA
TRBV28	-	TRBJ2-5	TRBD1	CASSPRTGSRETQYF	TGTGCCAGCAGTCCCCGGACAGGGAGTAGAGAGACCCAGTACTTC
TRBV28	-	TRBJ1-1	-	CASSLDTHSNTEAFF	TGTGCCAGCAGTTTGGACACCCATTCGAACACTGAAGCTTTCTTT
TRBV4-1	-	TRBJ1-2	-	CASSQTANYGYTF	TGCGCCAGCAGCCAGACAGCTAACTATGGCTACACCTTC
TRBV18	-	TRBJ1-6	-	CASSPSFEGKGAPLHF	TGTGCCAGCTCACCATCATTTGAGGGAAAAGGTGCACCCCTCCACTTT
TRBV7-2	-	TRBJ1-3	-	CASSLARGRNTIYF	TGTGCCAGCAGCTTAGCCAGGGGAAGAAACACCATATATTTT
TRBV4-2	-	TRBJ1-5	-	CASSQEPAGVSNQPQHF	TGTGCCAGCAGCCAAGAACCTGCAGGGGTTAGCAATCAGCCCCAGCATTTT
TRBV18	-	TRBJ2-2	-	CASSTNPNTGELFF	TGTGCCAGCTCAACTAACCCGAACACCGGGGAGCTGTTTTTT
TRBV6-5	-	TRBJ2-7	-	CASRPYTAGYEQYF	TGTGCCAGCAGGCCCTATACGGCGGGCTACGAGCAGTACTTC
TRBV7-9	-	TRBJ2-2	-	CASSASRRAGRSTGELFF	TGTGCCAGCAGCGCCAGCCGTCGGGCAGGGAGGAGTACCGGGGAGCTGTTTTTT
TRBV28	few	TRBJ2-7	-	CASRPEGARDEQYF	TGTGCCAGCAGGCCGGAGGGGGCAAGGGACGAGCAGTACTTC
TRBV7-8	-	TRBJ2-1	TRBD1	CASSLRQGVTYNEQFF	TGTGCCAGCAGCTTAAGACAGGGGGTCACCTACAATGAGCAGTTCTTC
TRBV11-2	-	TRBJ2-7	TRBD1	CASSQPGQTTYEQYF	TGTGCCAGCAGCCAACCGGGACAGACCACCTACGAGCAGTACTTC
TRBV11-2	-	TRBJ2-2	TRBD1	CASSWGTGTVFTGELFF	TGTGCCAGCAGCTGGGGAACCGGGACAGTGTTCACCGGGGAGCTGTTTTTT
TRBV7-2	-	TRBJ2-1	TRBD2	CASALAGGFDEQFF	TGTGCCAGCGCACTAGCGGGAGGTTTCGATGAGCAGTTCTTC
TRBV6-5	-	TRBJ2-1	TRBD2	CASSQRGGEQFF	TGTGCCAGCAGTCAGCGGGGGGGTGAGCAGTTCTTC
TRBV6-6	-	TRBJ1-5	TRBD1	CASSYSDRVGQPQHF	TGTGCCAGCAGTTACAGTGACAGGGTCGGTCAGCCCCAGCATTTT
TRBV6-8	-	TRBJ1-3	-	CASSPSVAASGNTIYF	TGTGCCAGCAGCCCCTCGGTAGCGGCCTCTGGAAACACCATATATTTT
TRBV7-9	-	TRBJ2-7	-	CASSRTPYEQYF	TGTGCCAGCAGCCGAACACCGTACGAGCAGTACTTC
TRBV15	-	TRBJ1-4	-	CATENPGEVAEKLFF	TGTGCCACCGAAAACCCAGGGGAAGTTGCTGAAAAACTGTTTTTT
TRBV18	-	TRBJ1-3	TRBD1	CASSPPLQGASSGNTIYF	TGTGCCAGCTCACCACCGTTGCAGGGGGCAAGCTCTGGAAACACCATATATTTT
TRBV25-1	-	TRBJ1-1	-	CASSERSGGMNTEAFF	TGTGCCAGCAGTGAAAGGAGTGGGGGGATGAACACTGAAGCTTTCTTT
TRBV7-9	-	TRBJ2-2	TRBD1	CSSSFRTGPNTGELFF	TGTTCCAGCAGCTTCCGGACAGGCCCGAACACCGGGGAGCTGTTTTTT
TRBV25-1	-	TRBJ2-1	TRBD2	CASSELLAGPEQFF	TGTGCCAGCAGTGAATTACTAGCGGGACCTGAGCAGTTCTTC
TRBV4-1	-	TRBJ2-7	-	CASSQSPGQSYEQYF	TGCGCCAGCAGCCAATCCCCTGGACAGTCCTACGAGCAGTACTTC
TRBV15	once	TRBJ2-5	TRBD1	CATSRTGAYQETQYF	TGTGCCACCAGCAGGACAGGGGCCTACCAAGAGACCCAGTACTTC
TRBV7-3	-	TRBJ2-2	TRBD2	CASSLIREGLHGELFF	TGTGCCAGCAGCTTAATCCGGGAGGGCCTCCACGGGGAGCTGTTTTTT
TRBV9	-	TRBJ2-1	TRBD2	CASSVEVGRLNEQFF	TGTGCCAGCAGCGTAGAGGTCGGGAGGCTCAATGAGCAGTTCTTC
TRBV4-3	-	TRBJ1-6	-	CASSQVVQAADGSPLHF	TGCGCCAGCAGCCAAGTGGTCCAGGCCGCTGACGGTTCACCCCTCCACTTT
TRBV11-3	-	TRBJ1-1	-	CASSPTSRNTEAFF	TGTGCCAGCAGTCCTACTTCCCGGAACACTGAAGCTTTCTTT
TRBV19	-	TRBJ1-1	-	CASSIYSGLNTEAFF	TGTGCCAGTAGTATTTACTCAGGGTTGAACACTGAAGCTTTCTTT
TRBV7-9	-	TRBJ2-4	-	CASSHRGAKNIQYF	TGTGCCAGCAGCCACCGCGGCGCCAAAAACATTCAGTACTTC
TRBV28	-	TRBJ1-5	-	CASSRGAGAQSNQPQHF	TGTGCCAGCAGCCGAGGGGCAGGGGCGCAAAGCAATCAGCCCCAGCATTTT
TRBV27	-	TRBJ2-7	TRBD1	CASSYQVSATGTASYEQYF	TGTGCCAGCAGTTATCAAGTTTCTGCAACCGGGACAGCTTCCTACGAGCAGTACTTC
TRBV7-6	-	TRBJ1-2	TRBD1	CASSYGDRGPSYTF	TGTGCCAGCAGCTACGGGGACAGGGGGCCGAGCTACACCTTC
TRBV6-4	-	TRBJ1-1	TRBD1	CVHIPGQKLLNTEAFF	TGTGTCCATATACCGGGACAGAAACTTTTGAACACTGAAGCTTTCTTT
TRBV7-2	-	TRBJ2-5	TRBD1	CASSSNRGRETQYF	TGTGCCAGCAGTTCTAACAGGGGGCGAGAGACCCAGTACTTC
TRBV7-9	once	TRBJ1-2	TRBD1	CASSFPGTGSGYTF	TGTGCCAGCAGCTTCCCCGGGACAGGGTCTGGCTACACCTTC
TRBV6-5	-	TRBJ1-5	-	CASRPGRLRDQPQHF	TGTGCCAGCAGACCAGGGAGGCTTAGGGATCAGCCCCAGCATTTT
TRBV28	few	TRBJ1-1	TRBD1	CASRSGTVVEEAFF	TGTGCCAGCAGATCCGGGACAGTAGTGGAGGAAGCTTTCTTT
TRBV25-1	-	TRBJ2-1	-	CASSEGAGARDEQFF	TGTGCCAGCAGTGAAGGGGCAGGGGCTAGAGATGAGCAGTTCTTC
TRBV19	once	TRBJ2-7	-	CASTRWAGDYEQYF	TGTGCCAGTACCAGGTGGGCAGGGGACTACGAGCAGTACTTC
TRBV29-1	-	TRBJ1-3	-	CSVAGNSGNTIYF	TGCAGCGTGGCGGGGAACTCTGGAAACACCATATATTTT